This TCR beta chain derives from a study of T cells of healthy individuals. TCRdb called the 5' RACE reads again in MiXCR, with one record for every CDR3 protein. There are some 100,000 distinct CDR3 sequences in the sample; approximately 18% occur only once, and around 6.4% lies in the top ten. CDR3 length: 16 residues. V gave up 4 bases and J gave up 6 bases, with 16 bases separating them. The germline V gene encodes CDR1 MNHEY and CDR2 SVGAGI. V gene TRBV6-5 combines with J gene TRBJ1-6; TRBD1 might be the D (5 bases). This TCR was recovered from a human donor in good health. The CDR3 DNA follows: TGTGCCAGCAGTTCCGGGAGGACAAGAATTAATTCACCCCTCCACTTT. Protein: CASSSGRTRINSPLHF.